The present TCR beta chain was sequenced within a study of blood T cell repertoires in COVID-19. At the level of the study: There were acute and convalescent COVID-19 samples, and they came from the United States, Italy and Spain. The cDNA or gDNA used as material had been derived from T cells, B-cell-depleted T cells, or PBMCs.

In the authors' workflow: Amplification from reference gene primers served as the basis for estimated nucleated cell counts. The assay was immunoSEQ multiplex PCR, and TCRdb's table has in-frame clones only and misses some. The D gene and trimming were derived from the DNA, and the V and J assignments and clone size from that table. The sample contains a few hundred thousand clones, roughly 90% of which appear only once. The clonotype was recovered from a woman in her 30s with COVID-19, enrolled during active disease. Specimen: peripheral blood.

CDR3 DNA: TGTGCCAGCAGCCAAGGGGCAGGGATATACGAGCAGTACTTC. Its protein is CASSQGAGIYEQYF. V gene TRBV3-1 (or the pseudogene TRBV3-2) combines with J gene TRBJ2-7, with D possibly matching TRBD1 (5 bases). This CDR3 contains 14 residues. Germline V gene lookup returns CDR1 LGHDT and CDR2 YNNKEL (reference sequence). V gave up 1 base and J gave up 4 bases, with 11 bases separating them.